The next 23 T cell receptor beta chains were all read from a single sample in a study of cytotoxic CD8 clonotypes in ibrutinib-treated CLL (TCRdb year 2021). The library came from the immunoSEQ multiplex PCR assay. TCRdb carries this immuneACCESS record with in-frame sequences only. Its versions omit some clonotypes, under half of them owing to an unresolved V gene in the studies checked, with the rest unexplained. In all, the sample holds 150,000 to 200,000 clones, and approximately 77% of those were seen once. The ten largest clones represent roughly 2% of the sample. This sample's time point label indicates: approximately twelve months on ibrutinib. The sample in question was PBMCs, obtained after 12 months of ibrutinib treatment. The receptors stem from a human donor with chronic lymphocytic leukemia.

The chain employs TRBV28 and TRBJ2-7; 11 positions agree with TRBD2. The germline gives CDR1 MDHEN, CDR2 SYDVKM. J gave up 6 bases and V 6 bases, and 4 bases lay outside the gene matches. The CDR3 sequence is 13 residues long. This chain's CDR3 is CASRPSGRPEQYF. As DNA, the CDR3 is TGTGCCAGCAGACCTAGCGGGAGGCCCGAGCAGTACTTC.

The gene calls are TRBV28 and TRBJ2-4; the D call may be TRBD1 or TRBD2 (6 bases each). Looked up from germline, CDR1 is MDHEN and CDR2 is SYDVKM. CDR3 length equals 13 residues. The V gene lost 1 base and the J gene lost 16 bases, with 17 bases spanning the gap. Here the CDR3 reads CASSLSGLPGAYF. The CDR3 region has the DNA TGTGCCAGCAGTTTATCGGGACTGCCGGGGGCCTACTTC.

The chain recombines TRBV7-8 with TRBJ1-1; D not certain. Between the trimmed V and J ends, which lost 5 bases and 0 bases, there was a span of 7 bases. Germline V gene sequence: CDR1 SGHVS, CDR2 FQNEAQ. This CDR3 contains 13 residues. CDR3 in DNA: TGTGCCAGCAGCAGACCTATGAACACTGAAGCTTTCTTT. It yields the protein CASSRPMNTEAFF.

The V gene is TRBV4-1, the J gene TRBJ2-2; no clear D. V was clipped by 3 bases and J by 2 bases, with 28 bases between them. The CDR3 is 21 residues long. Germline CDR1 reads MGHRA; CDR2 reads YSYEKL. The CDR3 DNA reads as TGCGCCAGCAGCCATGCCCAAAGTCGTAGGGATACCAAAGAAAACACCGGGGAGCTGTTTTTT. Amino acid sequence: CASSHAQSRRDTKENTGELFF.

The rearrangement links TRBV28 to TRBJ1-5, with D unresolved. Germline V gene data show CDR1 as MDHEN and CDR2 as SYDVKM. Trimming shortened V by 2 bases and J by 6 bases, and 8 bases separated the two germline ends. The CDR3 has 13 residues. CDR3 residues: CASSLGIPQPQHF. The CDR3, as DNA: TGTGCCAGCAGTTTAGGGATCCCTCAGCCCCAGCATTTT.

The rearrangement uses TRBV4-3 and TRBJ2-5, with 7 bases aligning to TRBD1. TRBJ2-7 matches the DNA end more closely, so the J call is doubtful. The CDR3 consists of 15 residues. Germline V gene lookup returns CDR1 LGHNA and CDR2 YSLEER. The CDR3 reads CASSQEGQSYYEQYF. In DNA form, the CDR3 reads TGCGCCAGCAGCCAAGAGGGACAGAGCTACTACGAGCAGTACTTC.

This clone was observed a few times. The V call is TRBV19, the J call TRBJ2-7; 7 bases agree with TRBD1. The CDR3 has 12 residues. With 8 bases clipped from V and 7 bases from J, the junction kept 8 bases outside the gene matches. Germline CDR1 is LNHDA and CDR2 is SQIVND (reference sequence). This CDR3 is CASARGPGEQYF. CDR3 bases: TGTGCCAGTGCTAGGGGGCCGGGGGAGCAGTACTTC.

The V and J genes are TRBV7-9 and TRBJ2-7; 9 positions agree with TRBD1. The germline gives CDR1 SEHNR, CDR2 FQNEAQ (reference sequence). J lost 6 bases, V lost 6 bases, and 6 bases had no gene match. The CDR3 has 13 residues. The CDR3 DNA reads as TGTGCCAGCAGAACGGACAGGGGCGGCGAGCAGTACTTC. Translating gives CASRTDRGGEQYF.

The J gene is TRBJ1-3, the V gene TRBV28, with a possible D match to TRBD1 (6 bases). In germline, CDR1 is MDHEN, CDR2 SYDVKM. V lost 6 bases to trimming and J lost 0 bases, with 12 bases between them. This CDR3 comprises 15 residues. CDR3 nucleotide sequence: TGTGCCAGCAGAAGGGACACCAGCTCTGGAAACACCATATATTTT. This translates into CASRRDTSSGNTIYF.

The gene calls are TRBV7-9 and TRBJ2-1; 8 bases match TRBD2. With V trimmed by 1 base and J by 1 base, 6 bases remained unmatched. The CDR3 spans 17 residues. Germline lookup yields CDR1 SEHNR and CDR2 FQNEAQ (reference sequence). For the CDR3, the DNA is TGTGCCAGCAGCTTAGAGGCGGGGGGACAATCCTACAATGAGCAGTTCTTC. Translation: CASSLEAGGQSYNEQFF.

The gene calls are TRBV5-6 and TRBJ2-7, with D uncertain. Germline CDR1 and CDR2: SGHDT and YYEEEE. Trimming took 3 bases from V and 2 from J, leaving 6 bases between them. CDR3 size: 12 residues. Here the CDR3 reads CASSWLTYEQYF. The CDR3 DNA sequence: TGTGCCAGCAGCTGGTTAACCTACGAGCAGTACTTC.

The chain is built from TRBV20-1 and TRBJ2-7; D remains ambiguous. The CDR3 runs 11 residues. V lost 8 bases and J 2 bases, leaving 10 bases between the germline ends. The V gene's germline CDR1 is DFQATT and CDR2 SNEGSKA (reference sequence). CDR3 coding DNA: TGCAGTTGGGCGCAACCCTACGAGCAGTACTTC. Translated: CSWAQPYEQYF.

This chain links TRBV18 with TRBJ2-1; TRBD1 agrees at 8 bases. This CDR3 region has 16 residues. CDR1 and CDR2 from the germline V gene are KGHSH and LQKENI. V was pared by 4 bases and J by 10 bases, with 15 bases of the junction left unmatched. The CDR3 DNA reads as TGTGCCAGCTCACTTAACTCGGACAGGGCGAGGGGGGAGCAGTTCTTC. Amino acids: CASSLNSDRARGEQFF.

The CDR3 region has the DNA TGTGCCAGCAGGGTACCAGGAGGCGATGAGCAGTTCTTC. Its translation: CASRVPGGDEQFF. This chain uses TRBV7-2 with TRBJ2-1; weak D call: TRBD2 (5 bases). The CDR3 loop spans 13 amino acids. Germline V gives CDR1 SGHTA, CDR2 FQGNSA. Trimming shortened V by 6 bases and J by 8 bases, and 14 bases separated the two germline ends.

The CDR3 is CASSTRSSYSGANVLTF. The CDR3 nucleotides read TGTGCCAGCAGCACCCGGAGTTCCTACTCTGGGGCCAACGTCCTGACTTTC. The chain combines TRBV7-9 with TRBJ2-6; no reliable D call. From germline, CDR1 is SEHNR and CDR2 FQNEAQ (reference sequence). This CDR3 has 17 residues. V was pared by 5 bases and J by 0 bases, with 14 bases between.

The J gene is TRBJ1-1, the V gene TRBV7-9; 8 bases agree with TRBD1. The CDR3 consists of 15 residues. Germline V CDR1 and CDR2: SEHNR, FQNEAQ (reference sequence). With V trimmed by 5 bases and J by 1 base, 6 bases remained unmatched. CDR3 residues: CASSPQGDRNTEAFF. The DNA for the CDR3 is TGTGCCAGCAGCCCACAGGGGGACCGGAACACTGAAGCTTTCTTT. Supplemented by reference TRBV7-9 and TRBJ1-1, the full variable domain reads DTGVSQNPRHKITKRGQNVTFRCDPISEHNRLYWYRQTLGQGPEFLTYFQNEAQLEKSRLLSDRFSAERPKGSFSTLEIQRTEQGDSAMYLCASSPQGDRNTEAFFGQGTRLTVV.

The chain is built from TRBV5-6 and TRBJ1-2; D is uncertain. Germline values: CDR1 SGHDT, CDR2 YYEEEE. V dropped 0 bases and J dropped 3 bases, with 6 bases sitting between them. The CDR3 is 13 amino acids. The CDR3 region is CASSLGVDYGYTF. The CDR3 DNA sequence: TGTGCCAGCAGCTTGGGGGTTGACTATGGCTACACCTTC.

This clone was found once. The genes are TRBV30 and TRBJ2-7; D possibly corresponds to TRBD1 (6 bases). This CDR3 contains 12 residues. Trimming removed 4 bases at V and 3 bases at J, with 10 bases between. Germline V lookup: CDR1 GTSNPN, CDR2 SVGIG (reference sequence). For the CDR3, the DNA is TGTGCCTGGAAGGACAGATACTACGAGCAGTACTTC. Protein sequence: CAWKDRYYEQYF.

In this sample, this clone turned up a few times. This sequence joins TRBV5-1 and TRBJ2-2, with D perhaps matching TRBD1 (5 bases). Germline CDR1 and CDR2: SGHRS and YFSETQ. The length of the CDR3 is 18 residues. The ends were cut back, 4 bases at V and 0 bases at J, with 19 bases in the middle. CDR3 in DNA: TGCGCCAGCAGCCCCGGACACAAGCCCCTCACGAACACCGGGGAGCTGTTTTTT. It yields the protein CASSPGHKPLTNTGELFF.

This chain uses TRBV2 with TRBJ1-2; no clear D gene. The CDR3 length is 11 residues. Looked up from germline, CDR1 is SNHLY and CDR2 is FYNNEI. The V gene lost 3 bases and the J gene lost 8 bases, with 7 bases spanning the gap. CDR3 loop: CASSDLGGYTF. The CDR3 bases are TGTGCCAGCAGTGACTTGGGAGGCTACACCTTC.

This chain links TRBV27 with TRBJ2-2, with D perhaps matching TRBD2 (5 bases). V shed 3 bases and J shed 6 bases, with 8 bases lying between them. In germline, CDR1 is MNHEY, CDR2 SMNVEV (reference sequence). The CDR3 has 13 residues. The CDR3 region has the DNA TGTGCCAGCAGTTTCCCGGGGTCCGGGGAGCTGTTTTTT. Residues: CASSFPGSGELFF.

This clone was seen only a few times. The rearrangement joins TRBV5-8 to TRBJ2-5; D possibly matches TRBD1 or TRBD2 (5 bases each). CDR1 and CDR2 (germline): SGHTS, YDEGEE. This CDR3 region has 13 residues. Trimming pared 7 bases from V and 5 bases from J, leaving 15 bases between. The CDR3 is CASLGRGWETQYF. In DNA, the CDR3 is TGTGCCAGCCTGGGACGGGGTTGGGAGACCCAGTACTTC.

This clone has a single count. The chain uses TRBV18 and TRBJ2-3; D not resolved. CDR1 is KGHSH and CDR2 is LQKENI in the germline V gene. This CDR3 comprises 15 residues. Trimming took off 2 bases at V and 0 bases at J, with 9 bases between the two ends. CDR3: CASSPASTSTDTQYF. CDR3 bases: TGTGCCAGCTCACCAGCCAGCACTAGCACAGATACGCAGTATTTT.